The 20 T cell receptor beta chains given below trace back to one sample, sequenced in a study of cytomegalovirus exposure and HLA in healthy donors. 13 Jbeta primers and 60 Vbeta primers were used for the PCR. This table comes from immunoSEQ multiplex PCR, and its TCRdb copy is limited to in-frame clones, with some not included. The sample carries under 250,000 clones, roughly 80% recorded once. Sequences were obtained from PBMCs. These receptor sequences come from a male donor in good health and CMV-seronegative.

CDR3 DNA: TGCGCCAGCAGCCTGGGACAGCGCTCTGGAAACACCATATATTTT. Its translation: CASSLGQRSGNTIYF. The J gene is TRBJ1-3, the V gene TRBV5-1, with 7 bases lining up with TRBD1. CDR1 is SGHRS and CDR2 is YFSETQ in the germline V gene. The trim removed 4 bases at V and 0 bases at J, leaving 4 bases unmatched. The CDR3 length is 15 residues. Drawing the rest from reference TRBV5-1 and TRBJ1-3, the complete variable domain is KAGVTQTPRYLIKTRGQQVTLSCSPISGHRSVSWYQQTPGQGLQFLFEYFSETQRNKGNFPGRFSGRQFSNSRSEMNVSTLELGDSALYLCASSLGQRSGNTIYFGEGSWLTVV.

Written as DNA, the CDR3 is TGTGCCAGCAGTTCCCCCACGAGAGAGACCCAGTACTTC. This sequence encodes CASSSPTRETQYF. The V call is TRBV6-5, the J call TRBJ2-5; D uncertain. Trimming took off 4 bases at V and 4 bases at J, with 10 bases between the two ends. The germline V gene encodes CDR1 MNHEY and CDR2 SVGAGI. The CDR3 is 13 amino acids.

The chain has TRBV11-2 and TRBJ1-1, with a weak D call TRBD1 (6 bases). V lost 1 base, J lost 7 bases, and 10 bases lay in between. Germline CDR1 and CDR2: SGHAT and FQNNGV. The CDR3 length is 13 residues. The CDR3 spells CASSLGRQDEAFF. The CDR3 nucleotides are TGTGCCAGCAGCTTAGGTAGACAGGATGAAGCTTTCTTT.

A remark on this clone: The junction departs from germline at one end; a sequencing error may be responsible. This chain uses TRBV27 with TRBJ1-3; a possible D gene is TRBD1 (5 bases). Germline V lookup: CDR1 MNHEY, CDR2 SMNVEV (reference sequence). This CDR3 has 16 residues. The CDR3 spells CASSLSSGSSANTIYF. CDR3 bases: TGTGCCAGCAGTTTAAGTTCAGGGTCCTCTGCAAACACCATATATTTT.

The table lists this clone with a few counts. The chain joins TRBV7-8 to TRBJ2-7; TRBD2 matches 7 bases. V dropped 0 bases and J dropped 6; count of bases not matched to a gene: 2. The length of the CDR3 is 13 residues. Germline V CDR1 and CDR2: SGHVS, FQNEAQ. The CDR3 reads CASSLAGGVEQYF. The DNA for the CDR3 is TGTGCCAGCAGCTTAGCGGGAGGGGTCGAGCAGTACTTC. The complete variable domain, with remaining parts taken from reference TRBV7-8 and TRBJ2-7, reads GAGVSQSPRYKVAKRGQDVALRCDPISGHVSLFWYQQALGQGPEFLTYFQNEAQLDKSGLPSDRFFAERPEGSVSTLKIQRTQQEDSAVYLCASSLAGGVEQYFGPGTRLTVT.

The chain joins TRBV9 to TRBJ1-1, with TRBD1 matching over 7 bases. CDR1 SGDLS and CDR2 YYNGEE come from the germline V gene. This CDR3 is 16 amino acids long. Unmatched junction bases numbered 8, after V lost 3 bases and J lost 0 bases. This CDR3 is CASSGSRQGLNTEAFF. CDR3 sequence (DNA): TGTGCCAGCAGCGGATCCCGACAGGGTTTGAACACTGAAGCTTTCTTT. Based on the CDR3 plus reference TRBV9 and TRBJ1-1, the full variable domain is DSGVTQTPKHLITATGQRVTLRCSPRSGDLSVYWYQQSLDQGLQFLIQYYNGEERAKGNILERFSAQQFPDLHSELNLSSLELGDSALYFCASSGSRQGLNTEAFFGQGTRLTVV.

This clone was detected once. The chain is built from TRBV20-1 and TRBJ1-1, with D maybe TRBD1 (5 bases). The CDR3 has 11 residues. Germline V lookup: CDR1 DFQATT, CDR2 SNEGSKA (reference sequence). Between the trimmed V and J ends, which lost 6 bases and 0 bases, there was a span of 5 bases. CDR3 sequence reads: CSARVNTEAFF. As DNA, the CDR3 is TGCAGTGCCAGGGTGAACACTGAAGCTTTCTTT.

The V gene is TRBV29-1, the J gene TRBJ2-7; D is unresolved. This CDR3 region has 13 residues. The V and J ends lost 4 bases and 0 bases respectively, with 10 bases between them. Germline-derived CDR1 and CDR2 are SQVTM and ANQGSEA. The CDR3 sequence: CSVAALPSYEQYF. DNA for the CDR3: TGCAGCGTTGCCGCTCTACCCTCCTACGAGCAGTACTTC.

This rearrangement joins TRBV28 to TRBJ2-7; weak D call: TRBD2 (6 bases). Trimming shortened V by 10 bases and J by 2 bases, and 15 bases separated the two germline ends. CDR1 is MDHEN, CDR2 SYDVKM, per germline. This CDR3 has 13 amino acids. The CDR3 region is CATRTGLPYEQYF. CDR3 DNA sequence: TGTGCCACCCGAACGGGACTTCCCTACGAGCAGTACTTC.

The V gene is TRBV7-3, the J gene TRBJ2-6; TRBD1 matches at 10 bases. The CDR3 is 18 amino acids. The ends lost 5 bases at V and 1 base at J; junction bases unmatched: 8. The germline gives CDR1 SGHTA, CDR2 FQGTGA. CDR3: CASSPGTGVRSGANVLTF. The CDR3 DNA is TGTGCCAGCAGCCCCGGGACAGGGGTTAGGTCTGGGGCCAACGTCCTGACTTTC.

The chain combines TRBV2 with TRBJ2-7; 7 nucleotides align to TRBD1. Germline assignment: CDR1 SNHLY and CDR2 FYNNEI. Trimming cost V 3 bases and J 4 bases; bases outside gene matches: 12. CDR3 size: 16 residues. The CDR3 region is CASSEQTGPVRYEQYF. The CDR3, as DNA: TGTGCCAGCAGTGAGCAGACAGGGCCGGTCAGGTACGAGCAGTACTTC.

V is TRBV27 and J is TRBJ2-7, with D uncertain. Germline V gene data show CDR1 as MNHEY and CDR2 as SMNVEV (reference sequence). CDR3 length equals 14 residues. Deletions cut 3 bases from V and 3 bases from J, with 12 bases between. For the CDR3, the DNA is TGTGCCAGCAGTTTTATTGCGGAGATCTACGAGCAGTACTTC. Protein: CASSFIAEIYEQYF.

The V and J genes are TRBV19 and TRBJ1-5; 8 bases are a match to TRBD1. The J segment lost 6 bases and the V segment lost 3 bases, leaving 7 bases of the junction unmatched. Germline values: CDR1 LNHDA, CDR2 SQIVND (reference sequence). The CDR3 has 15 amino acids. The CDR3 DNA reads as TGTGCCAGTAGTATTACAGGGGGGAATTCTCAGCCCCAGCATTTT. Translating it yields CASSITGGNSQPQHF.

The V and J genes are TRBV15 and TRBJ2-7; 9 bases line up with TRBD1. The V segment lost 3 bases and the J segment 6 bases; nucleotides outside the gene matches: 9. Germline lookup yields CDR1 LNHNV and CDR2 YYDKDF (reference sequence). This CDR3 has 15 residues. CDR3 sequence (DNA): TGTGCCACCAGCAGCCAACTGAGGACAGGGGTCGAGCAGTACTTC. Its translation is CATSSQLRTGVEQYF.

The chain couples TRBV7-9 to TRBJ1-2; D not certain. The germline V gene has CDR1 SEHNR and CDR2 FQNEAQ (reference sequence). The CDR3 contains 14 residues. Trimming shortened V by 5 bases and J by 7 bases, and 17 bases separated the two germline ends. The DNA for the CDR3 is TGTGCCAGCAGCGACCTAACAGACCTCGGTGGCTACACCTTC. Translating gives CASSDLTDLGGYTF.

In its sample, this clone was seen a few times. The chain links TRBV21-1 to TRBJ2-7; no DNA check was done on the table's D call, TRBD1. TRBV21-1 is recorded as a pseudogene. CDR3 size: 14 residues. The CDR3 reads CASTHEGELYEQYF. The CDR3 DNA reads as TGTGCCAGCACCCACGAGGGGGAACTCTACGAGCAGTACTTC.

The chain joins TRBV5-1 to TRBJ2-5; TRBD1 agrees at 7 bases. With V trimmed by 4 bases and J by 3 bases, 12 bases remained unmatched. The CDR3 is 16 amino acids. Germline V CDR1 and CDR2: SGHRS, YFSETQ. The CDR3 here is CASSPTVTGSEETQYF. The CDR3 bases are TGCGCCAGCAGCCCAACTGTGACAGGGTCGGAAGAGACCCAGTACTTC.

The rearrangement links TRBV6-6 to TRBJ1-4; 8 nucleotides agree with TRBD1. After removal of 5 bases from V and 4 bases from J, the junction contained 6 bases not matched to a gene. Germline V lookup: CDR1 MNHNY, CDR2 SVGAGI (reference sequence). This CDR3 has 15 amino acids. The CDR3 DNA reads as TGTGCCAGCAGTAACCCGGACAGGGTTAATGAAAAACTGTTTTTT. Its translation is CASSNPDRVNEKLFF.

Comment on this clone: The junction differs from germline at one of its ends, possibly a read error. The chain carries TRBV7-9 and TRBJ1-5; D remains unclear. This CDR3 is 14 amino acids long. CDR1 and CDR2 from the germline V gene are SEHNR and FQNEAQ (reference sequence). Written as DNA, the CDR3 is TGTTCCAGCAGCTTATTAGGAGAAAATCAGCCCCAGCATTTT. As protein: CSSSLLGENQPQHF.

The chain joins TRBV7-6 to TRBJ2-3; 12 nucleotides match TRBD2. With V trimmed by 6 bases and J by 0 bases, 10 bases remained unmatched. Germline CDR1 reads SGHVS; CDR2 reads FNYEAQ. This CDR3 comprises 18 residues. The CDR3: CASSTLAGGPYSTDTQYF. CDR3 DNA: TGTGCCAGCAGTACACTAGCGGGAGGTCCCTATAGCACAGATACGCAGTATTTT.